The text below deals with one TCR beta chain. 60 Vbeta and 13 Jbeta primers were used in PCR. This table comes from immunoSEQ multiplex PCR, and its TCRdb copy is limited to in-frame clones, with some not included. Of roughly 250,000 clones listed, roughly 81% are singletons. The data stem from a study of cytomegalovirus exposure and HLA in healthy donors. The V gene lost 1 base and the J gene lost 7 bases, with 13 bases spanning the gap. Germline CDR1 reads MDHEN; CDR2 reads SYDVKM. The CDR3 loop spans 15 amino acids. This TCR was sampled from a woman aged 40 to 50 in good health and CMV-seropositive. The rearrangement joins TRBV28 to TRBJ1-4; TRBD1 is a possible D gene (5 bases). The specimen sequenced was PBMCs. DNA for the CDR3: TGTGCCAGCAGTTTATTTGTCCGGGGGGGTGAAAAACTGTTTTTT. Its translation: CASSLFVRGGEKLFF.